This TCR beta chain came from a study of T cell responses to AZD1222 COVID-19 vaccine. For this clone: Its matching antigen is unknown.

Generated by immunoSEQ multiplex PCR, the TCRdb table keeps only in-frame clones and is missing some. The sample includes approximately 88,000 clones, 85% to 90% of them seen just once. Pooling covered second doses at about 4 or about 12 weeks. Study-wide findings and caveats: Close to half of spike-specific TCRs reportedly recognize unmutated variant regions. Repertoires were obtained solely post-peak T cell response.

The source material was peripheral blood, sampled 28 days after the second AZD1222 dose. The sequence came from an adult who received the AZD1222 COVID-19 vaccine.

Written as DNA, the CDR3 is TGTGCCAGCAGGCCAGGGGGCACTAATGAAAAACTGTTTTTT. It specifies CASRPGGTNEKLFF. V usage is TRBV7-2 and J usage is TRBJ1-4; 8 bases agree with TRBD1. Looked up from germline, CDR1 is SGHTA and CDR2 is FQGNSA. The CDR3 consists of 14 residues. V shed 6 bases, J shed 2 bases, and the junction held 2 bases outside the gene matches.